This T cell receptor (beta chain) stems from a study of Graves' ophthalmopathy and Graves' hyperthyroidism. Study information: The study drew peripheral blood at initial diagnosis, before any treatment.

Newly diagnosed hyperthyroidism donors, aged 18 to 65, duration under 2 months. Study-wide findings and caveats: The blood repertoire also included most expanded thyroid clonotypes above 0.001 frequency.

The sample holds many counts of this clonotype. The antigen remains undetermined. Investigators amplified TCR beta CDR3 regions from RNA transcripts. Amplification began with first-round RT-PCR using HTBI primers, then second-round multiplex PCR was performed. MiXCR, applied by TCRdb to the multiplex PCR reads, yields one record per CDR3 protein. The sample includes 300,000 to 400,000 distinct CDR3 sequences, 17% of them seen just once. CDR3 length equals 14 residues. V was clipped by 5 bases and J by 4 bases; unmatched bases: 5. CDR1 and CDR2 (germline): SGHAT, FQDESV (reference sequence). The clonotype originates from an adult woman with stable Graves' hyperthyroidism. The sequenced sample consisted of peripheral blood. This chain uses TRBV11-1 with TRBJ1-2; TRBD1 aligns across 9 bases. As DNA, the CDR3 is TGTGCCAGCAGCCCTGGGACAGGGATCTATGGCTACACCTTC. Residues: CASSPGTGIYGYTF.